Sequencing of this T cell receptor beta chain was carried out in a study of cytomegalovirus exposure and HLA in healthy donors. Study-level results: Reported findings show TCR beta sequences accurately forecast HLA-A and HLA-B alleles in most subjects. High specificity and sensitivity for cytomegalovirus status were reported for the classifier. In an earlier analysis, productive rearrangement rates for most beta V segments clustered near 87% or 30%.

This CDR3 region has 14 residues. V lost 10 bases and J lost 1, with 14 bases in between. Germline V gives CDR1 LNHDA, CDR2 SQIVND (reference sequence). The PCR was carried out with 60 Vbeta primers and 13 Jbeta primers. In the source study's methods: It was a later analysis that counted about 80 million unique TCR beta chains, of which 9 million to 13 million were shared. Clones were read by immunoSEQ multiplex PCR, and TCRdb kept only the in-frame ones, dropping some. The V and J calls and the clone size are those of that table, but D and trimming were determined from the DNA. This table has 150,000 or so clones, over 70% appearing once. Comments on this clone: The antigen remains undetermined.

V usage is TRBV19 and J usage is TRBJ1-5; D not resolved. This clonotype was obtained from a male donor in good health and CMV-seronegative. Specimen: PBMCs. As DNA, the CDR3 is TGTGCCACCCTCGAGGAGGAAAGCAATCAGCCCCAGCATTTT. It codes for CATLEEESNQPQHF.